This TCR beta chain was captured in a study of blood T cell repertoires in COVID-19. At the level of the study: Donors in the United States, Italy and Spain gave samples during acute or convalescent COVID-19. Sample material is recorded as cDNA or gDNA derived from T cells, B-cell-depleted T cells, or PBMCs.

Germline V gives CDR1 SGHKS, CDR2 YYEKEE (reference sequence). The V end was cut by 0 bases, the J end by 5 bases, with 11 bases between. The CDR3 has 14 amino acids. Source study methods: How many nucleated cells were present was estimated from reference gene primer amplification. This table comes from immunoSEQ multiplex PCR, and its TCRdb copy is limited to in-frame clones, with some not included. D and trimming come from the DNA, and the V and J calls and clone size come from that table. The table lists hundreds of thousands of clones, about nine tenths of them singletons. This clone was seen only a few times.

The gene calls are TRBV5-5 and TRBJ1-1; D call uncertain. What was sequenced was peripheral blood. The TCR sequence derives from a woman in her thirties who had recovered from COVID-19. As DNA, the CDR3 is TGTGCCAGCAGCTTGGGAATGCAGGTAACTGAAGCTTTCTTT. As protein: CASSLGMQVTEAFF. Full variable domain (missing parts from reference TRBV5-5 and TRBJ1-1): DAGVTQSPTHLIKTRGQQVTLRCSPISGHKSVSWYQQVLGQGPQFIFQYYEKEERGRGNFPDRFSARQFPNYSSELNVNALLLGDSALYLCASSLGMQVTEAFFGQGTRLTVV.